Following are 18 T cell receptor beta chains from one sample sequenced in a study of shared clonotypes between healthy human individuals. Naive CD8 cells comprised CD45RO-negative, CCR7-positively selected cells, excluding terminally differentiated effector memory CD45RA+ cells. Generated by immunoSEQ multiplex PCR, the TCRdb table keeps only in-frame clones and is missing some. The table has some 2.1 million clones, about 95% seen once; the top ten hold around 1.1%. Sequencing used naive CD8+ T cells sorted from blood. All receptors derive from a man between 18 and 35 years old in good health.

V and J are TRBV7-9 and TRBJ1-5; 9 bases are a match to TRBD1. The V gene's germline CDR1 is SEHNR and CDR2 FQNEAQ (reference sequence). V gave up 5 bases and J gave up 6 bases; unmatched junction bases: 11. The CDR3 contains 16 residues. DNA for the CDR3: TGTGCCAGCAGCCCTAGAGGGACAGGGTCCCCTCAGCCCCAGCATTTT. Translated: CASSPRGTGSPQPQHF.

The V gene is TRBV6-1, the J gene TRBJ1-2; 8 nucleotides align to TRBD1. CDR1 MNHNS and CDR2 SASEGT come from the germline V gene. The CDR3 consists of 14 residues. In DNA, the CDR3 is TGTGCTACAGCCGTTGACAGGGGACCGCTTGGCTACACCTTC. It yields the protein CATAVDRGPLGYTF.

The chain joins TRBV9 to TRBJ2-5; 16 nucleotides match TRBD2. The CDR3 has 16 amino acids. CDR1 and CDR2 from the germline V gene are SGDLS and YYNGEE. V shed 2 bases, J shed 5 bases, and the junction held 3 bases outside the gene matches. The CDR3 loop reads CASSVGLAGGPETQYF. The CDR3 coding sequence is TGTGCCAGCAGCGTGGGACTAGCGGGAGGGCCGGAGACCCAGTACTTC.

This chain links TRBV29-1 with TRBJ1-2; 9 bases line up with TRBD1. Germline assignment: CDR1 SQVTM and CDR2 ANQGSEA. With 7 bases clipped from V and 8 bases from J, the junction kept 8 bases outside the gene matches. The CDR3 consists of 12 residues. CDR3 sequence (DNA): TGCAGCGCCGGACAGGGGATGGAGGGCTACACCTTC. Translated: CSAGQGMEGYTF.

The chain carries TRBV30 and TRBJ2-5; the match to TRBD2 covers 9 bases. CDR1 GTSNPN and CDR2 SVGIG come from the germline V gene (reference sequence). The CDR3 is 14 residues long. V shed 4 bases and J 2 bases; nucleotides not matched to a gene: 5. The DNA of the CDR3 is TGTGCCTGGAATAGCGGGGGCGGGCAAGAGACCCAGTACTTC. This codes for CAWNSGGGQETQYF.

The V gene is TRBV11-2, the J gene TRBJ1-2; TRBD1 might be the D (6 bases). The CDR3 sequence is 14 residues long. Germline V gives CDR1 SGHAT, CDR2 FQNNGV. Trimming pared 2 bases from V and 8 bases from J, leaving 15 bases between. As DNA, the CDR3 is TGTGCCAGCAGCTTAACCGCAGGGGTTCGGGGCTACACCTTC. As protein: CASSLTAGVRGYTF.

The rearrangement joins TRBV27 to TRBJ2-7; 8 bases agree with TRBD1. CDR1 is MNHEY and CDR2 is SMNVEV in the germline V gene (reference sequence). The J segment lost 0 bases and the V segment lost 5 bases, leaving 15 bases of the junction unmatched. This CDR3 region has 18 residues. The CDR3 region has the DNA TGTGCCAGCAGTACTACGGCCCGGGACAGGCAAAGCTCCTACGAGCAGTACTTC. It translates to CASSTTARDRQSSYEQYF.

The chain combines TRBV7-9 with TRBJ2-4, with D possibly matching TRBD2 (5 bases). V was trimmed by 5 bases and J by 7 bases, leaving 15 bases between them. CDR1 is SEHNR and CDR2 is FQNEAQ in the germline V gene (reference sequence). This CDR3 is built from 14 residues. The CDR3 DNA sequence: TGTGCCAGCAGCGGCCGAGAGGGTGAGAACATTCAGTACTTC. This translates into CASSGREGENIQYF.

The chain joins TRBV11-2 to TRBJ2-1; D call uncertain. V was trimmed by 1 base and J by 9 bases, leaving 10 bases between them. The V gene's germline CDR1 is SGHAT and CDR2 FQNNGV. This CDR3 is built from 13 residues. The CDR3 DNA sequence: TGTGCCAGCAGCTTAGCCTGGTCCGGTGAGCAGTTCTTC. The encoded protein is CASSLAWSGEQFF.

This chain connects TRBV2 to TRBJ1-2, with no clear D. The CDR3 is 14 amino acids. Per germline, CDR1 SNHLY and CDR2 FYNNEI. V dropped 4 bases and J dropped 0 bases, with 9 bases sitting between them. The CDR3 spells CASSGGGPNYGYTF. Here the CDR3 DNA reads TGTGCCAGCAGTGGAGGTGGGCCTAACTATGGCTACACCTTC.

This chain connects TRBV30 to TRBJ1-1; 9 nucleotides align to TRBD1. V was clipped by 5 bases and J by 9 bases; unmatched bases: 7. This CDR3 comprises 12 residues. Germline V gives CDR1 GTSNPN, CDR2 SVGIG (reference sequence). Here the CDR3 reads CAWGPGQGKAFF. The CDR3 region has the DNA TGTGCCTGGGGACCGGGACAGGGAAAAGCTTTCTTT.

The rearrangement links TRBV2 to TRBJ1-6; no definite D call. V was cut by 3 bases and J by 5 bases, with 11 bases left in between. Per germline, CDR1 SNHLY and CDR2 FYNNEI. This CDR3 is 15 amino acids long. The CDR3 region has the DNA TGTGCCAGCAGTGAGTGGAGGGTTAATAATTCACCCCTCCACTTT. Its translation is CASSEWRVNNSPLHF. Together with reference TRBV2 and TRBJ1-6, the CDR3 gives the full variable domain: EPEVTQTPSHQVTQMGQEVILRCVPISNHLYFYWYRQILGQKVEFLVSFYNNEISEKSEIFDDQFSVERPDGSNFTLKIRSTKLEDSAMYFCASSEWRVNNSPLHFGNGTRLTVT.

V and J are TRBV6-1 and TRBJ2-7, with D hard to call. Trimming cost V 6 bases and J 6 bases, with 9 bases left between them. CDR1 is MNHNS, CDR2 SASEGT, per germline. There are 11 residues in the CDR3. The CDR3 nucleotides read TGTGCCAGCAGCCCTCAACCCGAGCAGTACTTC. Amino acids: CASSPQPEQYF.

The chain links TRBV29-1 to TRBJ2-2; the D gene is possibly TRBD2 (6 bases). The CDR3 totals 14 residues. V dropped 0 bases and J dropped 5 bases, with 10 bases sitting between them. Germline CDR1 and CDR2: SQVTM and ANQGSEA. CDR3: CSVEEGEATGELFF. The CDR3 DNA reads TGCAGCGTTGAAGAAGGGGAGGCAACCGGGGAGCTGTTTTTT.

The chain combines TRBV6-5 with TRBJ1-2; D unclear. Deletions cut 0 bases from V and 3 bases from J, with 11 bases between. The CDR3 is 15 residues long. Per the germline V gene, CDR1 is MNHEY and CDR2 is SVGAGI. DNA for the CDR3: TGTGCCAGCAGTTACTCGCAAAGTGCCCACTATGGCTACACCTTC. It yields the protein CASSYSQSAHYGYTF.

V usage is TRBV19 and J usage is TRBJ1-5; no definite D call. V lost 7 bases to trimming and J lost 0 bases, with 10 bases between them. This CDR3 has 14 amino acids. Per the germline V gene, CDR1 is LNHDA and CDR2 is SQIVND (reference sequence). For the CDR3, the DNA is TGTGCCAGTAAACCACATAATAGCAATCAGCCCCAGCATTTT. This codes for CASKPHNSNQPQHF.

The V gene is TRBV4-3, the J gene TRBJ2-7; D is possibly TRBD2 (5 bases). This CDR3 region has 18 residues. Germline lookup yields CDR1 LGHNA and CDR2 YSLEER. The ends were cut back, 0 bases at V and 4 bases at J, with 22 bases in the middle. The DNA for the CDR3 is TGCGCCAGCAGCCAAGATGCGGCGGGCCACATCCCTGAATACGAGCAGTACTTC. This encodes CASSQDAAGHIPEYEQYF.

The CDR3 DNA is TGCGCCAGCAGCCAAGGGGGCAGCGGGACGTATACCGGGGAGCTGTTTTTT. Protein: CASSQGGSGTYTGELFF. The J gene is TRBJ2-2, the V gene TRBV4-1; 7 bases align to TRBD2. Germline CDR1 is MGHRA and CDR2 is YSYEKL. V was clipped by 1 base and J by 5 bases; unmatched bases: 10. This CDR3 is 17 amino acids long.